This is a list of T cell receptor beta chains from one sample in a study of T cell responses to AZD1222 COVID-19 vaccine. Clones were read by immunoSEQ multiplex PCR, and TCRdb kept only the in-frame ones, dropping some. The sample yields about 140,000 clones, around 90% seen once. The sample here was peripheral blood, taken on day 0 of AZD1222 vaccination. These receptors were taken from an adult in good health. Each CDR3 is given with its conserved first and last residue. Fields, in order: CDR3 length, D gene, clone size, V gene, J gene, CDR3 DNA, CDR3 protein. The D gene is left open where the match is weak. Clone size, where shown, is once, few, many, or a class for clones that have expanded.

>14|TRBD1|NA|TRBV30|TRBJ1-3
TGTGCCTGGGAGACAGGGGGCTTCGGAAACACCATATATTTT
CAWETGGFGNTIYF
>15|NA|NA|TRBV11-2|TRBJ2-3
TGTGCCAGCAGCTTAGTTAAATTCGGCTTGATTACGCAGTATTTT
CASSLVKFGLITQYF
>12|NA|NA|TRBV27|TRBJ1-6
TGTGCCAGCAGTAAGGAATATTCACCCCTCCACTTT
CASSKEYSPLHF
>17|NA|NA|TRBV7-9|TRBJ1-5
TGTGCCAGCAGCTTAGCGCGGGGAGGTAATAGCAATCAGCCCCAGCATTTT
CASSLARGGNSNQPQHF
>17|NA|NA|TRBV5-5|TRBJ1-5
TGTGCCAGCGCTTACCGGGACTCTGATCGTTTGAATCAGCCCCAGCATTTT
CASAYRDSDRLNQPQHF
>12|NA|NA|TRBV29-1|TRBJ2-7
TGCAGCGTTGCGATCGAGGCAAACGAGCAGTACTTC
CSVAIEANEQYF
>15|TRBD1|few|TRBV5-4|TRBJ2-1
TGTGCCAGCAGCTTGAAGGCAGGGGGCCTGAGTGAGCAGTTCTTC
CASSLKAGGLSEQFF
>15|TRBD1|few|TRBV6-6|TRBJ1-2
TGTGCCAGCAGACGGAGCACAGGGGTTTTCGATGGCTACACCTTC
CASRRSTGVFDGYTF
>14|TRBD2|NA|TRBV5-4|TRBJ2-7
TGTGCCAGCAGCCCCCGGGGGGGCGCCTACGAGCAGTACTTC
CASSPRGGAYEQYF
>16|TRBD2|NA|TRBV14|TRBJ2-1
TGTGCCAGCAGCCAAGAGGTCCAGGGACTATACAATGAGCAGTTCTTC
CASSQEVQGLYNEQFF
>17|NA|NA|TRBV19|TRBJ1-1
TGTGCCAGTAGTATACAGGGGTTGTTGAGTATGAACACTGAAGCTTTCTTT
CASSIQGLLSMNTEAFF
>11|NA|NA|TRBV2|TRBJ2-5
TGTGCCTTGCAAGCGCAAGAGACCCAGTACTTC
CALQAQETQYF
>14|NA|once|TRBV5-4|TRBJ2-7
TGTGCCAGCAGCTTGGCGGGGATGTCCTACGAGCAGTACTTC
CASSLAGMSYEQYF
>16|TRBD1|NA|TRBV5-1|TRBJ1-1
TGCGCCAGCAGCTTGGTTTTGGACAGGGAAGGCACTGAAGCTTTCTTT
CASSLVLDREGTEAFF
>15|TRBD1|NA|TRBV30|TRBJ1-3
TGTGCCTGGAGTGTTAACAGGGGATCTGGAAACACCATATATTTT
CAWSVNRGSGNTIYF
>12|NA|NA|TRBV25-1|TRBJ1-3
TGTGCCAGCAGTGCCGGGGCGAACACCATATATTTT
CASSAGANTIYF
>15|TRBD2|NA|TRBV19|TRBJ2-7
TGTGCCAGTAGTGACCGGGGGGGGAGCTCCTACGAGCAGTACTTC
CASSDRGGSSYEQYF
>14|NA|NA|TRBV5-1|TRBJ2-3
TGCGCCAGAAAAGGGGGACAACGCACAGATACGCAGTATTTT
CARKGGQRTDTQYF
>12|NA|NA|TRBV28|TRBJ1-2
TGTGCCAGCAGTTTTTTTATTTATGGCTACACCTTC
CASSFFIYGYTF
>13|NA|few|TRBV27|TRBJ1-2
TGTGCCAGCAGGCCACAGGGAGAGTATGGCTACACCTTC
CASRPQGEYGYTF
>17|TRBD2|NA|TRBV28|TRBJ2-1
TGTGCCAGCAGTTTGGCTAGCGGGAGCACCAGCTACAATGAGCAGTTCTTC
CASSLASGSTSYNEQFF
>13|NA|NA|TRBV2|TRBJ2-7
TGTGCCAGCAGTGAAGGGATTTTACGCGAGCAGTACTTC
CASSEGILREQYF
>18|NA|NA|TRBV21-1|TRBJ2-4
TGTGCCAGCAGCAAAGACGTTGGGAGTTTCCTAGCCAAAAACATTCAGTACTTC
CASSKDVGSFLAKNIQYF
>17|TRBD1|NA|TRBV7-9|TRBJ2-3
TGTGCCAGCAGCTTACGACAGGGAGAGGGCACCACAGATACGCAGTATTTT
CASSLRQGEGTTDTQYF
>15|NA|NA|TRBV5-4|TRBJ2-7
TGTGCCAGCAGCTTCGGACAGTCCGAGTCCTACGAGCAGTACTTC
CASSFGQSESYEQYF
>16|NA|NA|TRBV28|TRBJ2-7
TGTGCCAGCAGTTTAGGGTGGAGCAGGGGTCCCTACGAGCAGTACTTC
CASSLGWSRGPYEQYF
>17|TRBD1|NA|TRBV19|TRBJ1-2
TGTGCCAGTAGCTTATCCGGGACAGGGGCATCGGACTATGGCTACACCTTC
CASSLSGTGASDYGYTF
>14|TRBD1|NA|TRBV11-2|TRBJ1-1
TGTGCCAGCAGCCAAAGGACAGGGGGCACTGAAGCTTTCTTT
CASSQRTGGTEAFF
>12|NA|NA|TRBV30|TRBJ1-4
TGTGCCTGGACAACCACTAATGAAAAACTGTTTTTT
CAWTTTNEKLFF
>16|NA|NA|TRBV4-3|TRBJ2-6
TGCGCCAGCAGCCAAGATCTCCCCTCTGGGGCCAACGTCCTGACTTTC
CASSQDLPSGANVLTF
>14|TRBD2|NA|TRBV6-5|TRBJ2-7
TGTGCCAGCAGAGTTACTAGCGGCCCCTACGAGCAGTACTTC
CASRVTSGPYEQYF
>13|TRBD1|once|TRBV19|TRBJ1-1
TGTGCCAGTAGCCTGACAGGGGAAACTGAAGCTTTCTTT
CASSLTGETEAFF
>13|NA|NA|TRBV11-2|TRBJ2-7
TGTGCCAGCAGCTTTGTGGGATCCTACGAGCAGTACTTC
CASSFVGSYEQYF
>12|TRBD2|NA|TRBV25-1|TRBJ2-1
TGTGCCAGCAGCCTCGCGGGGGGTGAGCAGTTCTTC
CASSLAGGEQFF
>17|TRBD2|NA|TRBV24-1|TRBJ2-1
TGTGCCACCAGTGACCCGACTAGCGGGCTACAGTACAATGAGCAGTTCTTC
CATSDPTSGLQYNEQFF
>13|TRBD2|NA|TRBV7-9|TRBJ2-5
TGTGCCAGCACTAGCGGGATCCAAGAGACCCAGTACTTC
CASTSGIQETQYF
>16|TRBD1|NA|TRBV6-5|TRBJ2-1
TGTGCCAGCAGCTACTCTTCCCCGGGACAGGGAGATGAGCAGTTCTTC
CASSYSSPGQGDEQFF
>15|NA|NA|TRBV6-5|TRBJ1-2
TGTGCCAGCAGCACCCTGGGCAGGGTAGGGTATGGCTACACCTTC
CASSTLGRVGYGYTF
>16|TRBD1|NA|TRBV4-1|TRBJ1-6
TGCGCCAGCAGCCAAGGACAGGGGATTGGAGGTTCACCCCTCCACTTT
CASSQGQGIGGSPLHF
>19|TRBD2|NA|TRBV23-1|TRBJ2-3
TGCGCCAGCAGTCAATCTCCCGGGGCCGGGACTAGCGGGATGGGTACGCAGTATTTT
CASSQSPGAGTSGMGTQYF
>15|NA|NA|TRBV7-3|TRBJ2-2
TGTGCCAGCAGCTTAGGGCAGGGGAGCACCGGGGAGCTGTTTTTT
CASSLGQGSTGELFF
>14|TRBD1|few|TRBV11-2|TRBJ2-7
TGTGCCAGCAGCTTAGGGACAGGGGGCTACGAGCAGTACTTC
CASSLGTGGYEQYF
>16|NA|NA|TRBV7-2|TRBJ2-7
TGTGCCAGCAGCCCCCAGGGGGCCCGGGAGGGCTACGAGCAGTACTTC
CASSPQGAREGYEQYF